The rows below give T cell receptor beta chains drawn from one sample of a study of blood T cells in healthy people across ages. Each CDR3 protein gets one entry after TCRdb re-called the 5' RACE reads with MiXCR. The table includes roughly 1,300,000 distinct CDR3 sequences, 45% to 70% detected once. Sequencing was done on a sample of blood. The receptor source for this set is a man aged 18 to 30 in good health. Both conserved end residues are part of each CDR3. A D gene is named only where the DNA matches it firmly. Not all rows give a size; the values are once, few, many and, for expanded clones, a class.

length	size	V	D	J	DNA	CDR3
14	few	TRBV20-1	NA	TRBJ2-3	TGCAGTGCTAGAGGGGTCAGGGGCGGTGATACGCAGTATTTT	CSARGVRGGDTQYF
16	NA	TRBV27	NA	TRBJ2-7	TGTGCCAGCAGTTTATGGGCAGGGGAAATTCCCTACGAGCAGTACTTC	CASSLWAGEIPYEQYF
15	NA	TRBV4-1	TRBD1	TRBJ2-1	TGCGCCAGCAGCCCATGGACAGGGGGCGGGAATGAGCAGTTCTTC	CASSPWTGGGNEQFF
14	once	TRBV6-5	NA	TRBJ2-7	TGTGCCAGCAGTCCCCTAGGGGCTCCCTACGAGCAGTACTTC	CASSPLGAPYEQYF
14	NA	TRBV7-6	NA	TRBJ2-7	TGTGCCAGCAGCTTAGAGGCTCTCTCCTACGAGCAGTACTTC	CASSLEALSYEQYF
13	NA	TRBV20-1	NA	TRBJ2-2	TGCAGTGCCCTTCGGGTCAACACCGGGGAGCTGTTTTTT	CSALRVNTGELFF
15	NA	TRBV9	NA	TRBJ2-3	TGTGCCAGCAGCGTAGGTGGCAGAGTCACAGATACGCAGTATTTT	CASSVGGRVTDTQYF
13	few	TRBV29-1	NA	TRBJ2-7	TGCAGCGTGAGAGCGGATGGCTCCTACGAGCAGTACTTC	CSVRADGSYEQYF
14	once	TRBV20-1	NA	TRBJ2-1	TGCAGTGCTGCTTCTAGCCCTGCCTACAATGAGCAGTTCTTC	CSAASSPAYNEQFF
19	NA	TRBV11-2	TRBD2	TRBJ2-6	TGTGCCAGCAGGCGCCCCGGGACTAGCGGGAGAGCTGGGGCCAACGTCCTGACTTTC	CASRRPGTSGRAGANVLTF
15	NA	TRBV27	NA	TRBJ2-1	TGTGCCAGCAGTTTATTAACCAGATATGACAATGAGCAGTTCTTC	CASSLLTRYDNEQFF
14	few	TRBV7-9	NA	TRBJ1-4	TGTGCCAGCAGTCCCGGGACTTCCCCTGAAAAACTGTTTTTT	CASSPGTSPEKLFF